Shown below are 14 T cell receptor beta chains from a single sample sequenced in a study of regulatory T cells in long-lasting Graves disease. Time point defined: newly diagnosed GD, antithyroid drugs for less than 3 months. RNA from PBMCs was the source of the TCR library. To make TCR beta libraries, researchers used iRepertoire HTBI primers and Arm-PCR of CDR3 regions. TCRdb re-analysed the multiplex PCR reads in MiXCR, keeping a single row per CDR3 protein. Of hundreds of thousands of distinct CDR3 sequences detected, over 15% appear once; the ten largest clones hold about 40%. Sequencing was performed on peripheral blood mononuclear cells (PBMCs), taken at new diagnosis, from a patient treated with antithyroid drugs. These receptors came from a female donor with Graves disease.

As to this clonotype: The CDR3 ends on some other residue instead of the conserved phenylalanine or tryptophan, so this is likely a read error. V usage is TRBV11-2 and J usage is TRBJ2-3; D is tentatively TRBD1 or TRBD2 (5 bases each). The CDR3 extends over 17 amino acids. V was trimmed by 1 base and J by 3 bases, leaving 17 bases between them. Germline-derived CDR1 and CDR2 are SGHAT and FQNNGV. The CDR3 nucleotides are TGTGCCAGCAGCTTAGTTACGTCGGGGACCACGACAGATACGCAGTATCTT. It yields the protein CASSLVTSGTTTDTQYL.

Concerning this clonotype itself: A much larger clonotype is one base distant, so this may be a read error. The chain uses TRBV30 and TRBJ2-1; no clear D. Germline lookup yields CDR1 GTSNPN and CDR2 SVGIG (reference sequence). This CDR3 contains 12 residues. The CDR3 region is CARSCLEDEQFF. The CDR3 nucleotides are TGTGCCCGGAGTTGCCTCGAAGATGAGCAGTTCTTC.

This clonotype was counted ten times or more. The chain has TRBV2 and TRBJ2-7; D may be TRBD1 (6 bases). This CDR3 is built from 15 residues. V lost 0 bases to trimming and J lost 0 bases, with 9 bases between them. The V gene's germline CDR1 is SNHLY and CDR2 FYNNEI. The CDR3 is CASSEAWTDSYEQYF. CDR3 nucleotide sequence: TGTGCCAGCAGTGAAGCTTGGACAGACTCCTACGAGCAGTACTTC.

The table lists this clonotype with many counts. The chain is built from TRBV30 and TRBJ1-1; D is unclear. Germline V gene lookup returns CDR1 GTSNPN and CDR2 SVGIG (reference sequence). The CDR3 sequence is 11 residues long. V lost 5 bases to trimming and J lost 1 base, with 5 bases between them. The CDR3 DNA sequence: TGTGCCTGGGTACAGAACACTGAAGCTTTCTTT. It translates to CAWVQNTEAFF.

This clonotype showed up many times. DNA of the CDR3: TGTGCCAGTAGTCCACAGGTCAGCGGCACCCCCCGGAATGAGCAGTTCTTC. Translating it yields CASSPQVSGTPRNEQFF. The chain combines TRBV19 with TRBJ2-1; either TRBD1 or TRBD2 may fit D (5 bases each). The germline V and J ends were trimmed by 5 bases and 7 bases, with 24 bases remaining between them. Germline lookup yields CDR1 LNHDA and CDR2 SQIVND (reference sequence). The CDR3 is 17 amino acids.

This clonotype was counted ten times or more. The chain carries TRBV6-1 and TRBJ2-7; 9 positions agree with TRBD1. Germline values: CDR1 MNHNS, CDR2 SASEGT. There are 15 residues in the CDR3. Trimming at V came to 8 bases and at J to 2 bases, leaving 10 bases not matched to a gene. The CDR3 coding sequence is TGTGCCAGCCGCACGGGGACAGGGATAACCTACGAGCAGTACTTC. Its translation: CASRTGTGITYEQYF.

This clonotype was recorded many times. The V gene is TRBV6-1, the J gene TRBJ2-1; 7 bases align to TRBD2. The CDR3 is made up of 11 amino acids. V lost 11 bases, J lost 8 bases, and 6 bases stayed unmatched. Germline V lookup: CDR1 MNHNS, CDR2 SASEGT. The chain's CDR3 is CAVGGSHEQFF. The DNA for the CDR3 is TGTGCCGTCGGGGGGTCCCATGAGCAGTTCTTC.

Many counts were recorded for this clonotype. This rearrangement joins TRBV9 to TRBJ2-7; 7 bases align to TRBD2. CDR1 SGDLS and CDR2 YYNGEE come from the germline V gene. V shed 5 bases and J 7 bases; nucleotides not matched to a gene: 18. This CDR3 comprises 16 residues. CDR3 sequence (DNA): TGTGCCAGCAGTGCTTCCGGAGGGAGGGGTTCTGGGGAGCAGTACTTC. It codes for CASSASGGRGSGEQYF.

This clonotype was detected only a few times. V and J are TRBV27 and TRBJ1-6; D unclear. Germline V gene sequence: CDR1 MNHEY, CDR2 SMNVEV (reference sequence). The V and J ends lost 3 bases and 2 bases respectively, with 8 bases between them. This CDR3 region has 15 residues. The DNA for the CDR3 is TGTGCCAGCAGTTTTCTTGGGACCTATAATTCACCCCTCCACTTT. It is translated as CASSFLGTYNSPLHF.

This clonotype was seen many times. CDR3 region: CASRKGQLAKNIQYF. The DNA for the CDR3 is TGTGCCAGCAGGAAAGGACAACTAGCCAAAAACATTCAGTACTTC. This chain uses TRBV2 with TRBJ2-4; D might be TRBD1 (5 bases). CDR1 is SNHLY and CDR2 is FYNNEI in the germline V gene. The CDR3 loop spans 15 amino acids. V was shortened by 6 bases and J by 0 bases, with 12 bases between the two germline ends.

In DNA form, the CDR3 reads TGTGCCAGCAGCCCATCTCAGGGGCGCACATTGTACGAGCAGTACTTC. Protein sequence: CASSPSQGRTLYEQYF. The gene calls are TRBV7-2 and TRBJ2-7, with a possible D match to TRBD1 (6 bases). The CDR3 sequence is 16 residues long. Germline CDR1 is SGHTA and CDR2 is FQGNSA. Trimming left V 5 bases short and J 4 bases short, with 21 bases between.

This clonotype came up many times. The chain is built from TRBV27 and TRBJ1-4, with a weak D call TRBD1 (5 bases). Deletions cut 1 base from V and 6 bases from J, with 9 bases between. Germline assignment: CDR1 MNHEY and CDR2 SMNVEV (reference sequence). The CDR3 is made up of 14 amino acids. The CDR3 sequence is CASSLYLGDEKLFF. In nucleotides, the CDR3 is TGTGCCAGCAGTTTATACTTGGGGGATGAAAAACTGTTTTTT.

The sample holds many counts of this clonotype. In DNA, the CDR3 is TGTGCCATCAGTGAGGACAGCAGTGGATATAGCAATCAGCCCCAGCATTTT. This gives the protein CAISEDSSGYSNQPQHF. The chain joins TRBV10-3 to TRBJ1-5; tentatively, D is TRBD1 (5 bases). Germline V CDR1 and CDR2: ENHRY, SYGVKD. V was pared by 2 bases and J by 0 bases, with 14 bases between. The length of the CDR3 is 17 residues.

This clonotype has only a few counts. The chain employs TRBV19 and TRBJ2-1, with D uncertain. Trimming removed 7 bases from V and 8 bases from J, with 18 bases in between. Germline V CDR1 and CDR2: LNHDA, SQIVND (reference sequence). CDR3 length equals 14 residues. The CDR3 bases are TGTGCCAGTAACCATGGGAAGGTAACTCATGAGCAGTTCTTC. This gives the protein CASNHGKVTHEQFF.